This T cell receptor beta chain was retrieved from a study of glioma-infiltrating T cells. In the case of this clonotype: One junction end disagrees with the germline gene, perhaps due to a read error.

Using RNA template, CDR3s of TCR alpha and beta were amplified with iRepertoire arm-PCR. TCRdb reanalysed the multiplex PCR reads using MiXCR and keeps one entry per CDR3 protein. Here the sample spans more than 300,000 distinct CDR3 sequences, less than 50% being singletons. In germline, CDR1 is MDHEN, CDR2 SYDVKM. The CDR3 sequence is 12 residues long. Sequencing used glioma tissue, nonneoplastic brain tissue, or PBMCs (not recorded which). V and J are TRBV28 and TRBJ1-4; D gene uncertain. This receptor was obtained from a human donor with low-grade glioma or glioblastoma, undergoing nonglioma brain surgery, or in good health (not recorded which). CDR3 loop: CASSLRANGGVF. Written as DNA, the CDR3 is TGTGCCAGCAGTTTAAGGGCCAACGGAGGAGTGTTT.